This T cell receptor (beta chain) is from a study of CD8 T cells in Susac syndrome. Trimming took 6 bases from V and 8 from J, leaving 20 bases between them. Germline V gene lookup returns CDR1 MGHDK and CDR2 SYGVNS. The CDR3 runs to 15 residues. Sequencing of TCR beta was undertaken in CD8+ and CD4+ T cells derived from blood. Healthy donors served as the controls. They were matched for age and sex. Random hexamers were used to reverse transcribe an amount of about 0.45 to 1 ug RNA. TCR beta CDR3 was amplified by immunoSEQ multiplex PCR. This amplification extended across 54 Vbeta and 13 Jbeta segments. TCRdb re-called the immunoSEQ multiplex PCR reads through MiXCR, storing one row per CDR3 protein. The sample lists 180,000 or so distinct CDR3 sequences, approximately 94% occurring once.

The clonotype originates from a human donor in good health. The sequenced material came from CD4+ T cells from PBMCs. The chain employs TRBV25-1 and TRBJ2-1; weak D call: TRBD1 (6 bases). The DNA for the CDR3 is TGTGCCAGCAGGCGGACAGCCGACCTACAGGATGAGCAGTTCTTC. Translation: CASRRTADLQDEQFF.